This section outlines one TCR beta chain sequence together with its context. This clone's antigen is unknown. No base-level quality is on record; no much larger clone is a single base apart. The CDR3 has 15 amino acids, counting the end cysteine and phenylalanine. Only the CDR3 part of the read is kept: 45 bases, read in frame from the first base. Germline trimming amounts to 0 bases on V and 5 bases on J, with 9 as the count of junction bases outside the gene matches. CDR1 and CDR2 are read off the germline V gene as SQVTM and ANQGSEA. The data belong to a study of blood T cell repertoires in COVID-19 (dated by TCRdb to between 2020 and 2021). Describing the broader study: Samples from collaborators originated in the United States, Italy and Spain and spanned both the acute and convalescent phases of COVID-19. The material from the prospective study consisted of cDNA or gDNA derived from T cells, B-cell-depleted T cells, or PBMCs. Subjects who had been exposed to COVID-19, were actively infected with it, or had recovered from it provided the deeply sampled blood TCRbeta repertoires that made up the dataset. The repertoires were made available in a free public database intended to serve as a resource for research on the immune response to SARS-CoV-2. Samples were obtained from the ongoing ImmuneRACE study (first 160 participants) and from 1,254 subjects provided by 6 global collaborators. The sample metadata nearly always contained a de-identified subject ID, COVID-19 status, age in years and sex. Where available, HLA class I and class II types were taken from metadata supplied by the sample provider and were not determined by assay-based typing. The paper as a whole reports these results and caveats: The quantity of clinical and demographic metadata differed by source and by participant and was supplied without curation.

The collaborating institutions used their own protocols to collect whole blood in K2EDTA tubes. For TCRbeta analysis, collaborators shipped samples as frozen whole blood, isolated PBMCs, or DNA extracted from either of those sample types. TCRbeta CDR3 regions were amplified from genomic DNA using the immunoSEQ Assay, a bias-controlled multiplex PCR. Per the source publication's procedure: Nucleated cell counts per sample were estimated from amplification of reference gene primers within the assay. Sequence reads were collapsed and filtered to measure the absolute abundance of every unique TCRbeta CDR3 rearrangement. Productive Simpson clonality was computed per sample as the square root of Simpson's diversity index over productive rearrangements. This is the immuneACCESS table as TCRdb keeps it, with only in-frame sequences that have V and J called. A part of the clones is gone; compared with another copy, unresolved V genes explain less than half, and the rest is unexplained. D and trimming were read from the DNA, whereas the V and J calls and clone size are those reported in that table. This sample comprises under 95,000 clones, 87% of them detected only once. The ten largest clones add up to roughly 5% of the sample.

Sequencing was done on a sample of peripheral blood. The clonotype comes from a man in his fifties or sixties with acute or convalescent COVID-19. The V and J segments used are TRBV29-1 and TRBJ1-1, with TRBD1 identical over 7 junction bases. CDR3 region: CSVEDRHRGRTEAFF. Here is the DNA: TGCAGCGTTGAAGATCGTCACAGGGGAAGGACTGAAGCTTTCTTT.